One T cell receptor (beta chain) is described in this entry. Its antigen is not known. Germline CDR1 is SGHAT and CDR2 is FQNNGV. With V trimmed by 1 base and J by 5 bases, 4 bases remained unmatched. There are 14 residues in the CDR3. Sequencing used immunoSEQ multiplex PCR; TCRdb keeps in-frame clones, though not all of them. The top ten clones hold around 6.1% of a sample with some 120,000 clones, about four fifths of them seen once. Time point specified: blood 2 weeks post-SBRT. Treatment denoted: 15 Gy SBRT to primary tumor, nephrectomy 4 weeks later. After SBRT, blood was collected at 2 and 4 weeks, plus baseline. This renal cell carcinoma was of the clear cell type. The source of the sample is a study of radiation and T cells in renal cell carcinoma. As for the study in general: Nephrectomy followed 15 Gy stereotactic body radiation by 4 weeks.

Study-wide findings and caveats: Top tumor clonotypes rose in blood 2 weeks post-radiation, then contracted.

This TCR came from a man between 50 and 59 years old with renal cell carcinoma. V and J are TRBV11-2 and TRBJ2-5; 7 bases match TRBD2. This sample comprised blood, obtained from a patient whose treatment included radiotherapy and nephrectomy. The DNA of the CDR3 is TGTGCCAGCAGCTTAGGAGGACTAGAGGAGACCCAGTACTTC. Its translation: CASSLGGLEETQYF.